This T cell receptor (beta chain) was found in a study of identical twins (dated by TCRdb to 2015 to 2016). Some background on the complete study: To test whether fetal clonotypes persist, this study deep-sequenced TCR alpha and beta repertoires from monozygotic twins, from unrelated adults of various ages, and from cord blood. To rule out contamination, replicate twin experiments were performed at different times with different library preparation protocols.

General findings and caveats noted by the study authors: Fewer insertions were carried by abundant cord blood beta clonotypes; a weaker similar trend was observed in young adult naive repertoires, while no such trend was observed in memory repertoires. Compared with coincidental sharing between unrelated individuals, an excess of low generation-probability sequences was observed among out-of-frame TCR alpha sequences shared between twins. Invariant T cells such as MAIT and iNKT could partly confound zero-insertion analyses, though diverse VJ usage argued against this for most clonotypes. In monozygotic twins, recombination models systematically underestimated out-of-frame TCR alpha sharing, but the models matched the sharing seen between unrelated individuals. A weaker excess of twin sharing was found in beta out-of-frame sequences because the signal-to-noise ratio was lowered by fewer shared sequences. Because the same donors could not be followed over many years, the conclusions depended on cross-sectional statistical analysis.

Only healthy Caucasian donors were included. Miltenyi CD45RO+ enrichment and human naive T-cell isolation kits were used to isolate memory (CD45RO+) and naive T cells from PBMC. Preparation of the library involved 5' RACE. The listed sequencing device is Illumina HiSeq 2000. A universal primer binding site was introduced by template switching, and a unique molecular identifier was present in the final cDNA, enabling accurate counting of TCR cDNA molecules. First-strand cDNA for TCR alpha and beta chains was synthesized from specific primers in the conserved constant-segment region. To control for contamination, every cDNA library was double barcoded, receiving both a SMART-Mk sample barcode and Illumina barcodes. Two successive PCR steps introduced TruSeq adapter sequences along with Illumina sample barcodes. TCR alpha and beta cDNA libraries were sequenced on the Illumina HiSeq platform with custom primers. The study's own analysis went as follows. MiGEC processed the raw reads to extract unique molecular identifiers, while MiXCR was used to determine the CDR3 positions. For each individual, recombination models were inferred using an EM algorithm with the repgenHMM and IGoR tools. The analysis of shared clonotypes was done with the tcR package in R, with sharing normalized by the product of cloneset sizes. To study raw recombination without the effects of thymic and clonal selection, out-of-frame nonproductive sequences were analyzed. The public reads were reanalyzed by TCRdb: fastp trimming at Q25, MiXCR alignment, in-frame beta chains only. Entries are consolidated by CDR3 protein sequence, retaining the most common genes and DNA. These V and J calls are TCRdb output, not the study's own analysis. In this sample the table shows 240,000 or so distinct CDR3 sequences, about 10% of which occur a single time. The top ten clones comprise 9% to 10% of the sample.

In its sample, this clonotype was seen many times. The antigen this receptor binds is unknown. Base quality data are lacking; no much larger clone is found one base away. The TCR comes from a man aged 50 to 60 in good health. Sequenced input: memory T cells sorted from blood. The sample's cell subset or site label, in plain terms: CD45RO+ enriched T cells.

The CDR3 corresponds to CASSLVPGHLGRTGELFF. The DNA sequence is as follows: TGCGCCAGCAGCTTGGTTCCCGGACACCTGGGAAGGACCGGGGAGCTGTTTTTT. This chain joins TRBV5-1 to TRBJ2-2; a tentative D call is TRBD1 (5 bases match). The CDR3 covers 18 residues, taking in both the cysteine and the phenylalanine. CDR3 DNA only is kept here, 54 bases in frame from base 1. The germline V gene sets CDR1 to SGHRS and CDR2 to YFSETQ. Trimming costs V 0 bases and J 5 bases, and their ends lie 20 bases apart.